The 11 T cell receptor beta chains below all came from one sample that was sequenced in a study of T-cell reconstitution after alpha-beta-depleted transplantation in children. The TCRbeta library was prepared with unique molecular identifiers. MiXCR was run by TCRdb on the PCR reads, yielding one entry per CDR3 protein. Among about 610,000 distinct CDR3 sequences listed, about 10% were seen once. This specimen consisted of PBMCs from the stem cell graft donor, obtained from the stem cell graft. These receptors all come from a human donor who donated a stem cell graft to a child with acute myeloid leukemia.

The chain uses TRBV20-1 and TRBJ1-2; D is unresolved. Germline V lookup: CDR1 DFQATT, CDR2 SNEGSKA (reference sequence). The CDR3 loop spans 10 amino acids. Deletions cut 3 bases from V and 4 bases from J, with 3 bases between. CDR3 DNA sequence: TGCAGTGCTAGTAGCTATGGCTACACCTTC. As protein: CSASSYGYTF.

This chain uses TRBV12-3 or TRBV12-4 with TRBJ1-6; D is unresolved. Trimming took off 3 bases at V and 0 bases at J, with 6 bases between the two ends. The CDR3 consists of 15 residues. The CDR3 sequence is CASSFEGSYNSPLHF. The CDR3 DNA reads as TGTGCCAGCAGTTTTGAGGGCTCCTATAATTCACCCCTCCACTTT.

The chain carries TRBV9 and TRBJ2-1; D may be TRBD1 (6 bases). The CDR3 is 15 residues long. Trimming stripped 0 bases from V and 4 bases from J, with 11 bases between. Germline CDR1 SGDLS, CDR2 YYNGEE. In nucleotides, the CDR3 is TGTGCCAGCAGCGTAGAGGGGGAAAGGTACAATGAGCAGTTCTTC. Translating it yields CASSVEGERYNEQFF.

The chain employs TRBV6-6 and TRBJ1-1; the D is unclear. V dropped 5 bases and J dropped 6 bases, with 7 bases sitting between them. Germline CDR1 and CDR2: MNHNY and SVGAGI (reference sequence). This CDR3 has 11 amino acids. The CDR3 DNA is TGTGCCAGCAGTACGGGTGCTGAAGCTTTCTTT. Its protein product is CASSTGAEAFF.

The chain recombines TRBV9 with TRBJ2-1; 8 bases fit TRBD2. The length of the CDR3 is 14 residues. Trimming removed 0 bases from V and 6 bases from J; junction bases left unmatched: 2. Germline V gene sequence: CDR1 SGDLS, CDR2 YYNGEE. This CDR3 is CASSVAGGGNEQFF. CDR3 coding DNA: TGTGCCAGCAGCGTAGCGGGAGGGGGCAATGAGCAGTTCTTC.

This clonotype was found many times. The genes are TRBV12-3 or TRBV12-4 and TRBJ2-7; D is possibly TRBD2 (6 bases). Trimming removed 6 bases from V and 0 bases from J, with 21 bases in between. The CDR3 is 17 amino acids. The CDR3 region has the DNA TGTGCCAGCAGCCTTCGGGAGCCCAAGCACCTCTCCTACGAGCAGTACTTC. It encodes CASSLREPKHLSYEQYF.

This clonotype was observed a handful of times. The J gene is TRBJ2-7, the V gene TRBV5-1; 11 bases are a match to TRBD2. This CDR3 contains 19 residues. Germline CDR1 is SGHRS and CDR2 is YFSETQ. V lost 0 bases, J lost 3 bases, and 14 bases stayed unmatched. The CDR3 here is CASSLAPTGRLAGLYEQYF. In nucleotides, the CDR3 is TGCGCCAGCAGCTTGGCCCCGACTGGGCGACTAGCGGGACTCTACGAGCAGTACTTC.

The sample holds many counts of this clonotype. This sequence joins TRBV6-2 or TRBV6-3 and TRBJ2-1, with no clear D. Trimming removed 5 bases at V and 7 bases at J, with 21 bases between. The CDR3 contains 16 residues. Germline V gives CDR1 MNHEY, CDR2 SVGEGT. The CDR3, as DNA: TGTGCCAGCAGTGACACCCTGCTTAAAGTGTGGAATGAGCAGTTCTTC. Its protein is CASSDTLLKVWNEQFF.

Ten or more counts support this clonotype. CDR3 amino acids: CSASKSYEQYF. CDR3 sequence (DNA): TGCAGTGCTAGTAAAAGCTACGAGCAGTACTTC. The gene calls are TRBV20-1 and TRBJ2-7; no reliable D call. The CDR3 loop spans 11 amino acids. V dropped 3 bases and J dropped 3 bases, with 6 bases sitting between them. CDR1 and CDR2 (germline): DFQATT, SNEGSKA (reference sequence).

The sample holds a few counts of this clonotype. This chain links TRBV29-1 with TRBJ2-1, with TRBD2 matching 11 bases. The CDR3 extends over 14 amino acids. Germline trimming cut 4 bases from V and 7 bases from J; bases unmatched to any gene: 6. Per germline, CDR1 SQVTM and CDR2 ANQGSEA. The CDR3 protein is CSVVSLAGGNEQFF. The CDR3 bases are TGCAGCGTTGTGAGCCTAGCGGGAGGTAATGAGCAGTTCTTC.

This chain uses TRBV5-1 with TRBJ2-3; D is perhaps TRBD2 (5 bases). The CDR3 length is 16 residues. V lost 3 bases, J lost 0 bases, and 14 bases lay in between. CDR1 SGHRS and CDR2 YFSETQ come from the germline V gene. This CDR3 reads CASSYYGGSSTDTQYF. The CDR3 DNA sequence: TGCGCCAGCAGCTATTACGGCGGGTCTAGCACAGATACGCAGTATTTT.